These 9 T cell receptor beta chains were sequenced from one sample in a study of shared clonotypes between healthy human individuals. Measured with immunoSEQ multiplex PCR; TCRdb has only the in-frame clones, and not every one. Among 2,100,000 or so clones listed, 95% were seen once. The specimen sequenced was naive CD4+ T cells sorted from blood. Subset reported: CD45RA+ positively selected. The receptors here all came from a man aged 18 to 30 in good health.

Notes on this clone: This same CDR3 is encoded by further DNA sequences in the sample. This sequence joins TRBV7-6 and TRBJ1-2, with a possible D match to TRBD1 (6 bases). The ends were cut back, 1 base at V and 5 bases at J, with 11 bases in the middle. The CDR3 is made up of 14 amino acids. Germline V lookup: CDR1 SGHVS, CDR2 FNYEAQ. In DNA form, the CDR3 reads TGTGCCAGCAGCTTAGGGGGGGCTGGGTATGGCTACACCTTC. Amino acid sequence: CASSLGGAGYGYTF.

A word on this clone: Additional DNA sequences in this sample encode the identical CDR3. V gene TRBV6-1 combines with J gene TRBJ1-6; the match to TRBD1 covers 10 bases. The CDR3 runs to 14 residues. CDR1 is MNHNS, CDR2 SASEGT, per germline. V trimming: 3 bases; J trimming: 7 bases; junction bases outside the gene matches: 0. CDR3 nucleotides: TGTGCCAGCAGTGAGGGACAGGGGAATTCACCCCTCCACTTT. The encoded protein is CASSEGQGNSPLHF.

The chain employs TRBV10-3 and TRBJ2-5, with 7 bases identical to TRBD1. Germline CDR1 and CDR2: ENHRY and SYGVKD. There are 13 residues in the CDR3. The junction had 6 bases not matched to a gene; V was cut back by 6 bases and J by 5 bases. Written as DNA, the CDR3 is TGTGCCATCAGGACAGGGTTGGCCGAGACCCAGTACTTC. It yields the protein CAIRTGLAETQYF.

The chain has TRBV30 and TRBJ1-2, with D tentatively TRBD1 (5 bases). The V gene lost 4 bases and the J gene lost 8 bases, with 23 bases spanning the gap. The CDR3 loop spans 15 amino acids. Germline V gene sequence: CDR1 GTSNPN, CDR2 SVGIG (reference sequence). The CDR3 protein is CAWIDLGRTRGGYTF. In nucleotides, the CDR3 is TGTGCCTGGATCGATCTAGGGAGGACACGAGGGGGCTACACCTTC.

The chain is built from TRBV5-4 and TRBJ1-1, with D possibly TRBD1 on 5 matching bases. With 0 bases removed from V and 1 base from J, the gap between germline ends came to 13 bases. The CDR3 runs 16 residues. Germline V gene data show CDR1 as SGHNT and CDR2 as YYREEE (reference sequence). The chain's CDR3 is CASSLAGQGSNTEAFF. The DNA of the CDR3 is TGTGCCAGCAGCTTGGCCGGGCAGGGATCGAACACTGAAGCTTTCTTT.

This rearrangement joins TRBV7-8 to TRBJ2-7; maybe TRBD1 (6 bases). Germline lookup yields CDR1 SGHVS and CDR2 FQNEAQ. This CDR3 spans 16 amino acids. V was trimmed by 1 base and J by 5 bases, leaving 18 bases between them. CDR3 DNA: TGTGCCAGCAGCTTAGGGGATACCGGGACATATGACGAGCAGTACTTC. Its protein product is CASSLGDTGTYDEQYF.

The V gene is TRBV18, the J gene TRBJ2-7; 13 nucleotides line up with TRBD2. The CDR3 is 15 residues long. Trimming removed 3 bases from V and 1 base from J; junction bases left unmatched: 0. Per germline, CDR1 KGHSH and CDR2 LQKENI. The CDR3 DNA reads TGTGCCAGCTCACCGACTAGCGGGAGGTCCTACGAGCAGTACTTC. It encodes CASSPTSGRSYEQYF.

The chain has TRBV7-9 and TRBJ2-7; 8 bases map to TRBD1. Trimming removed 5 bases from V and 4 bases from J; junction bases left unmatched: 7. This CDR3 contains 14 residues. Germline V gives CDR1 SEHNR, CDR2 FQNEAQ (reference sequence). In DNA form, the CDR3 reads TGTGCCAGCAGCCCAACGACAGGGGATTACGAGCAGTACTTC. The encoded protein is CASSPTTGDYEQYF.

This chain links TRBV28 with TRBJ1-2; D is undetermined. CDR1 MDHEN and CDR2 SYDVKM come from the germline V gene. There are 13 residues in the CDR3. V gave up 6 bases and J gave up 8 bases, with 16 bases separating them. CDR3 loop: CASSLGRLGGYTF. For the CDR3, the DNA is TGTGCCAGCAGCTTAGGACGCCTGGGGGGCTACACCTTC.